The following is a T cell receptor (beta chain) sequence with its context. Its target is unknown. This specimen comes from a study of graft-versus-host responses after intestinal transplantation. About the research overall: Isolated intestinal, liver-intestinal, or multivisceral transplants had been given to the recipients. Recipients across the board were started on anti-thymocyte globulin induction, then kept on tacrolimus and steroids for approximately three years.

Germline V gene sequence: CDR1 SEHNR, CDR2 FQNEAQ (reference sequence). The V end was cut by 5 bases, the J end by 3 bases, with 17 bases between. The CDR3 is made up of 15 amino acids. Some clones are missing from TCRdb's copy, which holds only in-frame ones; the method was immunoSEQ multiplex PCR. Here the sample spans more than 100,000 clones, under 95% being singletons. General study findings and limits: Recipient bone marrow held GvH clones, some seen earlier in ileum or blood.

The specimen was unstimulated CD8+ T cells sorted from spleen or lymph node cells, collected before intestinal transplant. The source of this sequence is a human donor who received an intestinal transplant. The genes are TRBV7-9 and TRBJ2-7, with D perhaps matching TRBD1 or TRBD2 (5 bases each). The CDR3 sequence is CASSLGTGLFYEQYF. The CDR3 DNA follows: TGTGCCAGCAGCCTAGGGACCGGGCTTTTCTACGAGCAGTACTTC.